The 16 T cell receptor beta chains given below trace back to one sample, sequenced in a study of blood T cell repertoires in COVID-19. Profiled with immunoSEQ multiplex PCR; TCRdb holds only in-frame clones, not every one. Of 110,000 to 150,000 clones in the sample, about four fifths were seen once. The sequencing input was peripheral blood. All receptors come from a human donor in a cohort sampled during active COVID-19.

This clone was counted only a few times. The chain employs TRBV15 and TRBJ2-3, with 7 bases aligning to TRBD2. V lost 1 base to trimming and J lost 1 base; unmatched junction nucleotides: 8. From germline, CDR1 is LNHNV and CDR2 YYDKDF (reference sequence). The CDR3 contains 17 residues. CDR3 amino acids: CATSRVPRAGGTDTQYF. DNA of the CDR3: TGTGCCACCAGCAGAGTTCCCCGTGCGGGGGGCACAGATACGCAGTATTTT.

The chain is built from TRBV5-1 and TRBJ2-3, with 13 bases matching TRBD2. V dropped 5 bases and J dropped 0; count of bases not matched to a gene: 0. The CDR3 loop spans 15 amino acids. Looked up from germline, CDR1 is SGHRS and CDR2 is YFSETQ. The chain's CDR3 is CASRGLAGSTDTQYF. The CDR3 DNA is TGCGCCAGCAGGGGACTAGCGGGGAGCACAGATACGCAGTATTTT.

The chain couples TRBV24-1 to TRBJ2-3, with a weak D call TRBD2 (7 bases). V lost 3 bases and J lost 0, with 12 bases in between. The CDR3 is made up of 16 amino acids. Germline CDR1 KGHDR, CDR2 SFDVKD. CDR3 loop: CATSDGGGSSTDTQYF. In DNA, the CDR3 is TGTGCCACCAGTGATGGGGGGGGCAGTAGCACAGATACGCAGTATTTT.

V is TRBV5-4 and J is TRBJ2-7; D ambiguous. Germline V gives CDR1 SGHNT, CDR2 YYREEE (reference sequence). The germline V and J ends were trimmed by 2 bases and 3 bases, with 3 bases remaining between them. CDR3 length: 11 residues. DNA for the CDR3: TGTGCCAGCAGCTTCGGCTACGAGCAGTACTTC. This gives the protein CASSFGYEQYF.

The chain employs TRBV27 and TRBJ2-1, with D possibly TRBD2 on 7 matching bases. The germline V and J ends were trimmed by 2 bases and 13 bases, with 21 bases remaining between them. The CDR3 covers 15 residues. CDR1 and CDR2 (germline): MNHEY, SMNVEV (reference sequence). In DNA, the CDR3 is TGTGCCAGCAGTTTAGATCGTTTCGGGGGGACACTCCAGTTCTTC. This gives the protein CASSLDRFGGTLQFF.

The chain recombines TRBV6-5 with TRBJ1-3; D is undetermined. Germline values: CDR1 MNHEY, CDR2 SVGAGI. The CDR3 runs 15 residues. The V end lost 6 bases, the J end lost 0 bases, and 12 bases lay between the germline ends. The CDR3 loop reads CASSPSFSSGNTIYF. The CDR3 bases are TGTGCCAGCAGCCCGTCCTTTAGCTCTGGAAACACCATATATTTT.

The CDR3 loop is CASRLSLGKGCGDYGYTF. DNA for the CDR3: TGTGCAAGTCGCTTAAGTCTCGGTAAGGGCTGCGGGGACTATGGCTACACCTTC. The chain carries TRBV12-2 and TRBJ1-2. TRBV12-2 is designated a pseudogene. The CDR3 loop spans 18 amino acids.

The chain carries TRBV6-2 or TRBV6-3 and TRBJ1-3; D is perhaps TRBD1 (6 bases). The CDR3 spans 14 residues. CDR1 and CDR2 (germline): MNHEY, SVGEGT. V lost 2 bases and J 2 bases, leaving 7 bases between the germline ends. DNA of the CDR3: TGTGCCAGCAGTTACCACAGGGCTGGAAACACCATATATTTT. It is translated as CASSYHRAGNTIYF.

In this sample, this clone turned up a few times. V is TRBV2 and J is TRBJ1-6; 10 bases align to TRBD1. V was pared by 5 bases and J by 9 bases, with 7 bases of the junction left unmatched. The length of the CDR3 is 15 residues. CDR1 and CDR2 from the germline V gene are SNHLY and FYNNEI. The CDR3 sequence is CASSLSTGGGSPLHF. The CDR3 DNA is TGTGCCAGCAGTCTATCGACAGGGGGCGGTTCACCCCTCCACTTT.

The V gene is TRBV19, the J gene TRBJ1-6, with D possibly being TRBD1 (6 bases). Germline V gene lookup returns CDR1 LNHDA and CDR2 SQIVND (reference sequence). Trimming took 7 bases from V and 8 from J, leaving 21 bases between them. The CDR3 contains 16 residues. The CDR3 coding sequence is TGTGCCAGTAAGGGACGGGGGGCGCTACTGGATTCACCCCTCCACTTT. It encodes CASKGRGALLDSPLHF. Combining the CDR3 with reference TRBV19 and TRBJ1-6 gives the whole variable domain DGGITQSPKYLFRKEGQNVTLSCEQNLNHDAMYWYRQDPGQGLRLIYYSQIVNDFQKGDIAEGYSVSREKKESFPLTVTSAQKNPTAFYLCASKGRGALLDSPLHFGNGTRLTVT.

This chain joins TRBV11-2 and TRBJ2-3; 8 bases align to TRBD2. Germline values: CDR1 SGHAT, CDR2 FQNNGV. CDR3 length equals 15 residues. Trimming took 7 bases from V and 0 from J; bases not matched to a gene: 6. The CDR3 DNA is TGTGCCAGCACCCTGACGGGGGGGAGCACAGATACGCAGTATTTT. It codes for CASTLTGGSTDTQYF.

The gene calls are TRBV5-1 and TRBJ2-3; possible D gene TRBD2, 5 bases. CDR1 is SGHRS, CDR2 YFSETQ, per germline. The V and J ends lost 4 bases and 0 bases respectively, with 15 bases between them. The CDR3 runs to 16 residues. The DNA of the CDR3 is TGCGCCAGCAGCCCTCCACTAGACACTAGCACAGATACGCAGTATTTT. Translating it yields CASSPPLDTSTDTQYF.

This clone has only a few counts. This specimen includes other DNA sequences encoding the same CDR3. This chain uses TRBV19 with TRBJ2-7; 10 positions match TRBD1. After removal of 6 bases from V and 5 bases from J, the junction contained 10 bases not matched to a gene. This CDR3 contains 15 residues. CDR1 and CDR2 from the germline V gene are LNHDA and SQIVND (reference sequence). The CDR3 DNA reads TGTGCCAGTAGAGCCCGACAGGGGGCAACCAACGAGCAGTACTTC. Its translation is CASRARQGATNEQYF.

This chain uses TRBV4-1 with TRBJ1-1, with a possible D match to TRBD1 (5 bases). The CDR3 covers 15 residues. V was cut by 3 bases and J by 5 bases, with 16 bases left in between. In germline, CDR1 is MGHRA, CDR2 YSYEKL. The CDR3 DNA follows: TGCGCCAGCAGCCACCCTCCTCGGGGGTGGACTGAAGCTTTCTTT. This encodes CASSHPPRGWTEAFF.

The chain uses TRBV5-4 and TRBJ2-5; 7 bases map to TRBD1. The CDR3 spans 14 residues. The J segment lost 4 bases and the V segment lost 4 bases, leaving 7 bases of the junction unmatched. Looked up from germline, CDR1 is SGHNT and CDR2 is YYREEE (reference sequence). The CDR3 region is CASSPRTGPETQYF. The DNA for the CDR3 is TGTGCCAGCAGCCCAAGGACAGGTCCAGAGACCCAGTACTTC.

In its sample, this clone was seen once. This chain uses TRBV19 with TRBJ1-2; D gene ambiguous. Germline V gene lookup returns CDR1 LNHDA and CDR2 SQIVND (reference sequence). This CDR3 contains 14 residues. Trimming took 4 bases from V and 7 from J, leaving 16 bases between them. CDR3 bases: TGTGCCAGTAGTACGGCCCCTGGAAGAGGTGGCTACACCTTC. Translation: CASSTAPGRGGYTF.